This paragraph covers one T cell receptor beta chain sequence. Antigen unknown. The germline CDR1 and CDR2 sequences are SGHKS and YYEKEE (reference sequence). The CDR3 loop spans 16 amino acids. Trimming shortened V by 3 bases and J by 5 bases, and 15 bases separated the two germline ends. Patients chosen for sequencing had CD8+CD57+ cells that had expanded, as shown by flow cytometry. The cohort consisted entirely of patients having severe acquired aplastic anemia. Patients had not yet gotten any therapy when their blood was taken for sampling. The source of the sample is a study of CD8+CD57+ T cells in acquired aplastic anemia. Study observations and caveats: Patients shared twenty-nine CD8+ CDR3 sequences with controls.

TCR beta VDJ combinations and CDR3 sequences were profiled from genomic DNA. MiXCR, applied by TCRdb to the reads, yields one record per CDR3 protein. The sample contains about 160,000 distinct CDR3 sequences, about 45% of which appear only once. Material for sequencing was sorted CD4+, CD8+, or CD8+CD57+ T cells (not recorded which) from PBMCs. This TCR derives from a human donor with aplastic anemia. J is TRBJ1-6 and V is TRBV5-5, with D tentatively TRBD1 (5 bases). The CDR3 coding sequence is TGTGCCAGCAGCTCTTCGGGGGGGGGAAATAATTCACCCCTCCACTTT. Its translation is CASSSSGGGNNSPLHF. The full variable domain, completed using reference TRBV5-5 and TRBJ1-6, is DAGVTQSPTHLIKTRGQQVTLRCSPISGHKSVSWYQQVLGQGPQFIFQYYEKEERGRGNFPDRFSARQFPNYSSELNVNALLLGDSALYLCASSSSGGGNNSPLHFGNGTRLTVT.